The 21 T cell receptor beta chains presented below share a single source sample, sequenced in a study of response to subunit inactivated influenza vaccine. A single record per CDR3 protein comes from TCRdb applying MiXCR to the RT-PCR reads. The sample holds around 760,000 distinct CDR3 sequences, more than 11% seen once. Specimen: PBMCs from blood, collected 14 to 15 days before vaccination. The receptor source for this set is a man aged 50 to 59 who received an inactivated influenza vaccine.

The sample holds a few counts of this clonotype. The gene calls are TRBV27 and TRBJ1-2; 7 bases agree with TRBD1. Per germline, CDR1 MNHEY and CDR2 SMNVEV (reference sequence). The J segment lost 7 bases and the V segment lost 3 bases, leaving 8 bases of the junction unmatched. This CDR3 region has 14 residues. The CDR3 reads CASSLVQGGSGYTF. The CDR3 DNA reads as TGTGCCAGCAGTTTGGTCCAGGGGGGTTCTGGCTACACCTTC.

This clonotype was detected a few times. The chain recombines TRBV20-1 with TRBJ2-3, with 9 positions matching TRBD1. Per the germline V gene, CDR1 is DFQATT and CDR2 is SNEGSKA (reference sequence). V lost 4 bases, J lost 0 bases, and 5 bases stayed unmatched. There are 15 residues in the CDR3. Here the CDR3 reads CSAIRQGGSTDTQYF. CDR3 nucleotides: TGCAGTGCTATCCGACAGGGGGGGAGCACAGATACGCAGTATTTT.

This chain uses TRBV6-2 or TRBV6-3 with TRBJ2-5; 11 bases align to TRBD2. The V gene end was trimmed by 0 bases and the J gene end by 2 bases; junction bases not matched to a gene: 5. Germline-derived CDR1 and CDR2 are MNHEY and SVGEGT. This CDR3 has 17 residues. In DNA, the CDR3 is TGTGCCAGCAGTTACTCTCGAAGACTAGCGGGGCAAGAGACCCAGTACTTC. Translated: CASSYSRRLAGQETQYF.

The rearrangement links TRBV7-2 to TRBJ2-3, with 8 bases matching TRBD2. The junction had 2 bases not matched to a gene; V was cut back by 5 bases and J by 10 bases. Germline V gives CDR1 SGHTA, CDR2 FQGNSA. There are 11 residues in the CDR3. In DNA form, the CDR3 reads TGTGCCAGCAGCCGTAGCGGGGCGCAGTATTTT. This gives the protein CASSRSGAQYF. Using reference TRBV7-2 and TRBJ2-3 for the parts outside the CDR3, the full variable domain is GAGVSQSPSNKVTEKGKDVELRCDPISGHTALYWYRQSLGQGLEFLIYFQGNSAPDKSGLPSDRFSAERTGGSVSTLTIQRTQQEDSAVYLCASSRSGAQYFGPGTRLTVL.

This clonotype was counted a few times. This CDR3 is CASSPTGGPSYEQYF. The CDR3 DNA reads as TGTGCCAGCAGCCCGACCGGGGGGCCCTCCTACGAGCAGTACTTC. The J gene is TRBJ2-7, the V gene TRBV3-1; maybe TRBD2 (7 bases). V gave up 4 bases and J gave up 0 bases, with 13 bases separating them. The germline CDR1 and CDR2 sequences are LGHDT and YNNKEL (reference sequence). This CDR3 spans 15 amino acids.

The V call is TRBV12-3 or TRBV12-4, the J call TRBJ2-7; the D is unclear. V was shortened by 2 bases and J by 3 bases, with 5 bases between the two germline ends. The CDR3 extends over 12 amino acids. The CDR3 DNA sequence: TGTGCCAGCAGTTTACTGCACTACGAGCAGTACTTC. Its translation: CASSLLHYEQYF.

This clonotype was seen at least ten times. The chain links TRBV5-1 to TRBJ2-2; the D gene is possibly TRBD1 (6 bases). V lost 3 bases, J lost 3 bases, and 15 bases lay in between. Germline V gene sequence: CDR1 SGHRS, CDR2 YFSETQ. CDR3 length: 16 amino acids. CDR3: CASSYRTGFDTGELFF. CDR3 bases: TGCGCCAGCAGCTACCGTACAGGGTTTGACACCGGGGAGCTGTTTTTT.

The CDR3 reads CASSRVTGVTGELFF. CDR3 bases: TGCGCCAGCAGCCGGGTAACAGGGGTCACCGGGGAGCTGTTTTTT. J is TRBJ2-2 and V is TRBV5-1, with 7 nucleotides matching TRBD1. Germline V CDR1 and CDR2: SGHRS, YFSETQ. The CDR3 is 15 residues long. Trimming at V came to 4 bases and at J to 4 bases, leaving 7 bases not matched to a gene. Variable domain in full (rest from reference TRBV5-1 and TRBJ2-2): KAGVTQTPRYLIKTRGQQVTLSCSPISGHRSVSWYQQTPGQGLQFLFEYFSETQRNKGNFPGRFSGRQFSNSRSEMNVSTLELGDSALYLCASSRVTGVTGELFFGEGSRLTVL.

The chain is built from TRBV6-5 and TRBJ2-7; D ambiguous. The CDR3 has 15 residues. Trimming shortened V by 0 bases and J by 2 bases, and 11 bases separated the two germline ends. CDR1 MNHEY and CDR2 SVGAGI come from the germline V gene. CDR3 in amino acids: CASSYSRAGAYEQYF. The CDR3 bases are TGTGCCAGCAGTTACTCCAGAGCAGGAGCCTACGAGCAGTACTTC.

The chain joins TRBV6-1 to TRBJ1-1; TRBD1 matches 9 bases. The CDR3 loop spans 13 amino acids. J gave up 3 bases and V 7 bases, and 3 bases lay outside the gene matches. Germline V CDR1 and CDR2: MNHNS, SASEGT. In DNA form, the CDR3 reads TGTGCCAGCACCGGGACAGGGCACACTGAAGCTTTCTTT. It yields the protein CASTGTGHTEAFF.

Ten or more counts support this clonotype. The chain combines TRBV11-2 with TRBJ2-3; D is undetermined. The V end lost 3 bases, the J end lost 1 base, and 14 bases lay between the germline ends. Germline V gives CDR1 SGHAT, CDR2 FQNNGV. The CDR3 contains 16 residues. The CDR3 nucleotides are TGTGCCAGCAGCTTGGGATCTAGTGGTGGCACAGATACGCAGTATTTT. Translation: CASSLGSSGGTDTQYF.

This clonotype was seen repeatedly, ten times or more. The chain recombines TRBV12-3 or TRBV12-4 with TRBJ2-5, with D unresolved. Trimming took off 5 bases at V and 3 bases at J, with 10 bases between the two ends. The CDR3 length is 13 residues. CDR3 protein: CASSPPWEETQYF. The CDR3, as DNA: TGTGCCAGCAGTCCACCGTGGGAAGAGACCCAGTACTTC.

The V call is TRBV20-1, the J call TRBJ2-7; TRBD2 aligns across 12 bases. There are 14 residues in the CDR3. Germline V gene lookup returns CDR1 DFQATT and CDR2 SNEGSKA (reference sequence). Trimming took 6 bases from V and 2 from J; bases not matched to a gene: 5. The CDR3 nucleotides are TGCAGTGCGACTAGCGGGGGAACCACCTACGAGCAGTACTTC. Protein product: CSATSGGTTYEQYF.

This chain connects TRBV9 to TRBJ2-7; TRBD2 matches 8 bases. Germline CDR1 SGDLS, CDR2 YYNGEE. Trimming at V came to 0 bases and at J to 3 bases, leaving 8 bases not matched to a gene. CDR3 length equals 16 residues. The DNA of the CDR3 is TGTGCCAGCAGCGTAGCTGCGGCTAGCGGGCTCTACGAGCAGTACTTC. Protein product: CASSVAAASGLYEQYF.

The J gene is TRBJ1-4, the V gene TRBV20-1, with 7 positions matching TRBD1. The germline gives CDR1 DFQATT, CDR2 SNEGSKA (reference sequence). V lost 6 bases, J lost 0 bases, and 7 bases stayed unmatched. The CDR3 loop spans 15 amino acids. The CDR3 protein is CSALRQGATNEKLFF. Written as DNA, the CDR3 is TGCAGTGCACTCCGGCAGGGGGCAACTAATGAAAAACTGTTTTTT.

The chain carries TRBV3-1 and TRBJ2-7; a weak D match, TRBD2 (6 bases). The CDR3 runs 12 residues. The germline V gene encodes CDR1 LGHDT and CDR2 YNNKEL (reference sequence). Between the trimmed V and J ends, which lost 8 bases and 7 bases, there was a span of 15 bases. CDR3 bases: TGTGCCAGCGGGGAGCGGGCCAGTGAGCAGTACTTC. Its translation is CASGERASEQYF.

This clonotype has only a few counts. CDR3 bases: TGTGCCAGCAGCGTGGGGTCTAGCGGGGAGGGAGAGACCCAGTACTTC. As protein: CASSVGSSGEGETQYF. V is TRBV9 and J is TRBJ2-5; the match to TRBD2 covers 9 bases. V lost 2 bases to trimming and J lost 4 bases; unmatched junction nucleotides: 9. This CDR3 contains 16 residues. The germline V gene encodes CDR1 SGDLS and CDR2 YYNGEE.

The table lists this clonotype with a few counts. V and J are TRBV27 and TRBJ2-7; 7 bases align to TRBD2. V lost 2 bases to trimming and J lost 4 bases; unmatched junction nucleotides: 8. The CDR3 covers 15 residues. Germline V gene lookup returns CDR1 MNHEY and CDR2 SMNVEV (reference sequence). CDR3 DNA: TGTGCCAGCAGTTTAGCGGGAGCGGATAGGTACGAGCAGTACTTC. Its protein is CASSLAGADRYEQYF.

This clonotype has just a few counts. The J gene is TRBJ2-1, the V gene TRBV7-6; 7 positions agree with TRBD1. Germline V gives CDR1 SGHVS, CDR2 FNYEAQ. This CDR3 spans 15 amino acids. V lost 0 bases, J lost 7 bases, and 6 bases stayed unmatched. The CDR3 bases are TGTGCCAGCAGCTTAGCGGCCGGGACAGAGAATGAGCAGTTCTTC. This sequence encodes CASSLAAGTENEQFF.

This clonotype has just a few counts. This chain links TRBV29-1 with TRBJ2-5, with TRBD1 as a possible D gene (5 bases). This CDR3 region has 16 residues. V gave up 2 bases and J gave up 3 bases, with 19 bases separating them. Germline V gives CDR1 SQVTM, CDR2 ANQGSEA. This CDR3 is CSVERTGGGQKETQYF. CDR3 in DNA: TGCAGCGTTGAAAGAACAGGCGGTGGCCAGAAAGAGACCCAGTACTTC.

The chain combines TRBV2 with TRBJ1-6, with unresolved D. V dropped 4 bases and J dropped 0 bases, with 10 bases sitting between them. Germline assignment: CDR1 SNHLY and CDR2 FYNNEI. This CDR3 has 16 residues. The CDR3 spells CASSGAGSSYNSPLHF. DNA of the CDR3: TGTGCCAGCAGTGGCGCGGGGAGCTCCTATAATTCACCCCTCCACTTT.